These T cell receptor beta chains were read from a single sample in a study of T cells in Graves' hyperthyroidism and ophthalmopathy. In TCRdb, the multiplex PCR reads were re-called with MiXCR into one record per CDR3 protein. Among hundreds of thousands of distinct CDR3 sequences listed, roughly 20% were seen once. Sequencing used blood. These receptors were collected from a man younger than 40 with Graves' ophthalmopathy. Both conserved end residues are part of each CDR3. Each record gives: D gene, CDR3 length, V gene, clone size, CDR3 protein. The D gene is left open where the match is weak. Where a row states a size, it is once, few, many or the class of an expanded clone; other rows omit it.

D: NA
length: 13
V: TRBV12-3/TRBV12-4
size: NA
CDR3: CASSLGAGNTIYF

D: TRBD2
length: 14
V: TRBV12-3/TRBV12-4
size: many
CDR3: CASSSGSLTGELFF

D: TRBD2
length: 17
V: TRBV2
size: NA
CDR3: CASSEGRSGGVRKTQYF

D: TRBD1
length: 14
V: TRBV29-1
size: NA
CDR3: CSVYRGLNTGELFF

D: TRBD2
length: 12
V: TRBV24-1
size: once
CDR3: CAAVGGDDEQYF

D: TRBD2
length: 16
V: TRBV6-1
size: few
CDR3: CASSEGLAGPYNEQFF

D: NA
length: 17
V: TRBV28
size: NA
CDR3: CASSFFVWGSMNTEAFF

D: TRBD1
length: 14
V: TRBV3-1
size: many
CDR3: CASRAGGGGTEAFF

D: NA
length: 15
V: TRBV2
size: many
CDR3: CASTLDGGTNQPQHF

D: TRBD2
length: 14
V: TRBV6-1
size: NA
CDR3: CASRAVSGSYEQYF

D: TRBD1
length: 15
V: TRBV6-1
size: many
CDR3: CASSGAGTGTYEQYF

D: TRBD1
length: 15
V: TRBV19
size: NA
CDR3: CASSIGQGEGTEAFF

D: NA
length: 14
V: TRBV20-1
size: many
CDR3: CSARATYSSGEQYF

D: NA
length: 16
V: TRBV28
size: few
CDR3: CASSWGSGGFNYGYTF

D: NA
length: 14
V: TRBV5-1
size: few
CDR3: CASSLDDSNQPQHF

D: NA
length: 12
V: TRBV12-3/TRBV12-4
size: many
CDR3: CASTRGYDEAFF

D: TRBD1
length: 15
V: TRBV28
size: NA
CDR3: CASNKGQGTNYGYTF

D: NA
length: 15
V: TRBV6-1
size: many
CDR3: CASSSLAGRMETQYF

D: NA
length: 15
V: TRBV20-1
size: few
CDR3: CSGAIVGALSYEQYF

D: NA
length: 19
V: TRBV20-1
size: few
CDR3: CSAREAEGGGTATNEKLFF

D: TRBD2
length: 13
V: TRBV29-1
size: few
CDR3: CSVPGGGRYEQYF

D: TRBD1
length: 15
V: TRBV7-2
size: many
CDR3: CASRRDSSLNTEAFF

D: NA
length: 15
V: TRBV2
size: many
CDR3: CASSENQGRREKLFF

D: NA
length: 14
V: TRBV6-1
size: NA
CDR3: CASSEWGRNSPLHF

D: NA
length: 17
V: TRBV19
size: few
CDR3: CASSITAIGRETDTQYF

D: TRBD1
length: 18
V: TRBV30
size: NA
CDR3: CAWSGQGPGSGTAYEQYF

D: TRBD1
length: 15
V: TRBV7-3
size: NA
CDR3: CASSFDRAGANVLTF

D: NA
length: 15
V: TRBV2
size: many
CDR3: CASSESGGRYNEQFF

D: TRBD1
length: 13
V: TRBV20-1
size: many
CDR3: CSARTGQGSEAFF

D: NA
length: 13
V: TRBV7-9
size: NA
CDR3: CASSFPGWETQYF

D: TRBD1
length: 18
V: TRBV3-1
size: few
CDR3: CASSQDRGQGAYSYEQYF

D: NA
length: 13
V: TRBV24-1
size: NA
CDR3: CATSDRENGELFF

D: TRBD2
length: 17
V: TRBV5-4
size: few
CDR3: CASSLGVAGGMSGELFF

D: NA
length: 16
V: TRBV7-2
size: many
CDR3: CASSLGAAGKGTEAFF

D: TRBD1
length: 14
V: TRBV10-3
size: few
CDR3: CAISAGQVQETQYF

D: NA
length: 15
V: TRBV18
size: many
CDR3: CASSPRGQSTDTQYF

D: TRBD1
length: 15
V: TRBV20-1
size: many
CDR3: CSARGSGQGSYEQYF

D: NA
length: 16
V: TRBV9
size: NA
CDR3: CASSVAEGLGWNEQFF

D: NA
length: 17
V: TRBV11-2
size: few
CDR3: CASSLDRASAGNTEAFF

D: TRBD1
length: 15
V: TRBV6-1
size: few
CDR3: CASSEDRVRTDTQYF

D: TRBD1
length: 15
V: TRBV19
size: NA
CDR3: CASSIDRQGADEQFF